A single TCR beta chain is shown here with its context. The entry originates in a study of OX40 agonist ivuxolimab in advanced cancers. The method was immunoSEQ multiplex PCR; TCRdb's version includes in-frame clones alone and lacks a portion of them. The repertoire includes roughly 60,000 clones, about 86% of them detected once, and about 2.2% sits in the top ten. This sequence originates from an adult with an advanced solid tumor such as melanoma, head and neck, liver or kidney cancer. The sequenced sample was CD4+ or CD8+ T cells sorted from blood, obtained in a trial of the OX40 agonist ivuxolimab.

The CDR3 nucleotides are TGTGCCAGCAGTGAAGGAGCGGTAAGGGTGGGCAATGAGCAGTTCTTC. The encoded protein is CASSEGAVRVGNEQFF. The gene calls are TRBV2 and TRBJ2-1, with TRBD2 as a possible D gene (5 bases). Looked up from germline, CDR1 is SNHLY and CDR2 is FYNNEI. This CDR3 has 16 amino acids. Trimming cost V 1 base and J 6 bases, with 16 bases left between them. The full variable domain, in which reference TRBV2 and TRBJ2-1 provide the parts outside the CDR3, is EPEVTQTPSHQVTQMGQEVILRCVPISNHLYFYWYRQILGQKVEFLVSFYNNEISEKSEIFDDQFSVERPDGSNFTLKIRSTKLEDSAMYFCASSEGAVRVGNEQFFGPGTRLTVL.